This TCR beta chain was sequenced during a study of response to subunit inactivated influenza vaccine. MiXCR, run by TCRdb on the RT-PCR reads, gives a single entry per CDR3 protein. The sample has 200,000 to 300,000 distinct CDR3 sequences, 10% to 15% seen once. Study outcomes and limitations: It was the authors' suggestion that each seasonal influenza vaccination recruits few new T cells.

This clonotype was recorded a few times. Its matching antigen is unknown. The germline gives CDR1 MNHEY, CDR2 SVGEGT. V was clipped by 2 bases and J by 2 bases; unmatched bases: 15. This CDR3 has 19 amino acids. Sequenced material: non-naive T cells sorted from PBMCs, taken 14 days before vaccination. The rearrangement uses TRBV6-2 or TRBV6-3 and TRBJ2-7; 10 bases map to TRBD1. The source of this sequence is a man between 45 and 60 years old who received an inactivated influenza vaccine. For the CDR3, the DNA is TGTGCCAGCAGTTACACGATAAACCTGGACAGGGGGAAGGCCTACGAGCAGTACTTC. Protein product: CASSYTINLDRGKAYEQYF.